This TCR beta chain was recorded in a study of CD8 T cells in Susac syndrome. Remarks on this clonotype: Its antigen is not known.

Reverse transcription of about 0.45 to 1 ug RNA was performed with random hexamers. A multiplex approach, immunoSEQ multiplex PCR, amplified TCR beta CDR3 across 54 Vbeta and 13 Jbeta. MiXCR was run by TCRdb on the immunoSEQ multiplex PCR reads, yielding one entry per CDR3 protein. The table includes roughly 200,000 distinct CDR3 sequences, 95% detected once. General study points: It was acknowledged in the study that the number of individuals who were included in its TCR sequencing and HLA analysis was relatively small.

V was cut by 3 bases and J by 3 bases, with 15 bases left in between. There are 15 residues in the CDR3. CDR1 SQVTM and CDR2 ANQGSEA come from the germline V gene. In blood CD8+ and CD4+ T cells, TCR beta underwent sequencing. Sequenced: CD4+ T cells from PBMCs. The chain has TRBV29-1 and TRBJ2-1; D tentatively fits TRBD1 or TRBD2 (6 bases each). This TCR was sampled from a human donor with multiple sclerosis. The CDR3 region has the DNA TGCAGCGTTGATGCGTGGGGGGCCGTCTACAATGAGCAGTTCTTC. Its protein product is CSVDAWGAVYNEQFF.